These 29 T cell receptor beta chains came from one sample sequenced in a study of blood T cell repertoires in COVID-19. Some clones are missing from TCRdb's copy, which holds only in-frame ones; the method was immunoSEQ multiplex PCR. The sample yields 70,000 to 95,000 clones, around 90% seen once. The sample comprised peripheral blood. Receptor source: a middle-aged man with acute or convalescent COVID-19.

This clone was seen once. The rearrangement links TRBV11-3 to TRBJ2-2; D possibly corresponds to TRBD1 (5 bases). Germline CDR1 SGHNT, CDR2 YENEEA. V was trimmed by 4 bases and J by 4 bases, leaving 13 bases between them. CDR3 length: 15 amino acids. For the CDR3, the DNA is TGTGCCAGCAGCTCAGACGTGACAGTCACCGGGGAGCTGTTTTTT. Translated, it gives CASSSDVTVTGELFF.

This chain uses TRBV30 with TRBJ2-5; D remains unclear. Germline values: CDR1 GTSNPN, CDR2 SVGIG (reference sequence). With 0 bases removed from V and 5 bases from J, the gap between germline ends came to 10 bases. This CDR3 has 13 residues. The CDR3 loop reads CAWSVNRRETQYF. CDR3 bases: TGTGCCTGGAGTGTAAATAGGCGGGAGACCCAGTACTTC.

The chain uses TRBV27 and TRBJ1-1; TRBD1 might be the D (5 bases). The CDR3 has 15 amino acids. Germline V gene sequence: CDR1 MNHEY, CDR2 SMNVEV (reference sequence). Trimming stripped 7 bases from V and 8 bases from J, with 23 bases between. The CDR3 DNA follows: TGTGCCAGCACCTCTCATGGGGCAGGGCGGGGGGAAGCTTTCTTT. It specifies CASTSHGAGRGEAFF.

This chain links TRBV7-2 with TRBJ2-3; 8 bases are a match to TRBD2. Unmatched junction bases numbered 9, after V lost 3 bases and J lost 4 bases. The CDR3 spans 16 residues. Germline V lookup: CDR1 SGHTA, CDR2 FQGNSA. CDR3: CASSLGPAGGADTQYF. The CDR3 nucleotides are TGTGCCAGCAGCTTGGGTCCGGCGGGAGGCGCAGATACGCAGTATTTT. Full variable domain (missing parts from reference TRBV7-2 and TRBJ2-3): GAGVSQSPSNKVTEKGKDVELRCDPISGHTALYWYRQSLGQGLEFLIYFQGNSAPDKSGLPSDRFSAERTGGSVSTLTIQRTQQEDSAVYLCASSLGPAGGADTQYFGPGTRLTVL.

J is TRBJ2-7 and V is TRBV28; TRBD2 matches at 10 bases. CDR1 and CDR2 from the germline V gene are MDHEN and SYDVKM. After removal of 5 bases from V and 4 bases from J, the junction contained 2 bases not matched to a gene. CDR3 length equals 13 residues. The CDR3 loop reads CASSGGLAYEQYF. CDR3 sequence (DNA): TGTGCCAGCAGTGGGGGACTAGCGTACGAGCAGTACTTC.

CDR3 DNA sequence: TGTGCCAGCAGCTGGTCTACCCACAGGGTGAATGAGCAGTTCTTC. It encodes CASSWSTHRVNEQFF. This sequence joins TRBV7-9 and TRBJ2-1, with D possibly being TRBD1 (6 bases). This CDR3 comprises 15 residues. Trimming left V 4 bases short and J 7 bases short, with 17 bases between. From germline, CDR1 is SEHNR and CDR2 FQNEAQ (reference sequence). Full variable domain (rest looked up from reference TRBV7-9 and TRBJ2-1): DTGVSQNPRHKITKRGQNVTFRCDPISEHNRLYWYRQTLGQGPEFLTYFQNEAQLEKSRLLSDRFSAERPKGSFSTLEIQRTEQGDSAMYLCASSWSTHRVNEQFFGPGTRLTVL.

This sequence joins TRBV30 and TRBJ1-4, with TRBD1 matching 12 bases. V was pared by 1 base and J by 6 bases, with 3 bases of the junction left unmatched. Germline CDR1 is GTSNPN and CDR2 is SVGIG (reference sequence). The CDR3 consists of 15 residues. The CDR3 sequence: CAWSGGTGGYEKLFF. The CDR3 DNA sequence: TGTGCCTGGAGTGGCGGGACAGGGGGCTATGAAAAACTGTTTTTT.

CDR3 in amino acids: CASSPRRLREQYV. The DNA of the CDR3 is TGTGCCAGCAGTCCCCGGCGGCTACGGGAGCAGTACGTC. The gene calls are TRBV6-2 or TRBV6-3 and TRBJ2-7; D is uncertain. This CDR3 has 13 residues. The ends were cut back, 5 bases at V and 7 bases at J, with 15 bases in the middle. CDR1 is MNHEY, CDR2 SVGEGT, per germline.

The rearrangement uses TRBV6-6 and TRBJ2-2, with 9 bases identical to TRBD2. The CDR3 is 14 residues long. V lost 4 bases, J lost 3 bases, and 0 bases stayed unmatched. CDR1 and CDR2 (germline): MNHNY, SVGAGI (reference sequence). In DNA form, the CDR3 reads TGTGCCAGCAGTTTAGCGGGGGACACCGGGGAGCTGTTTTTT. Translating gives CASSLAGDTGELFF.

This clone was seen a few times. The chain is built from TRBV5-1 and TRBJ2-2, with D tentatively TRBD1 (5 bases). Trimming removed 0 bases at V and 10 bases at J, with 7 bases between. The germline V gene encodes CDR1 SGHRS and CDR2 YFSETQ. The CDR3 length is 12 residues. The CDR3 spells CASSLGQSELFF. In DNA, the CDR3 is TGCGCCAGCAGCTTGGGACAGTCGGAGCTGTTTTTT.

The chain has TRBV29-1 and TRBJ2-2; TRBD1 matches 7 bases. V trimming: 4 bases; J trimming: 1 base; junction bases outside the gene matches: 0. This CDR3 is built from 13 residues. Germline V CDR1 and CDR2: SQVTM, ANQGSEA. The CDR3 is CSVGTGNTGELFF. For the CDR3, the DNA is TGCAGCGTTGGGACAGGGAACACCGGGGAGCTGTTTTTT.

This chain uses TRBV7-9 with TRBJ1-2; D possibly corresponds to TRBD1 (5 bases). CDR1 and CDR2 from the germline V gene are SEHNR and FQNEAQ (reference sequence). With 5 bases removed from V and 2 bases from J, the gap between germline ends came to 15 bases. The CDR3 totals 15 residues. The CDR3 sequence is CASSRGGVENYGYTF. In nucleotides, the CDR3 is TGTGCCAGCAGCCGTGGGGGGGTGGAGAACTATGGCTACACCTTC.

This chain connects TRBV7-8 to TRBJ2-2; D is possibly TRBD1 (6 bases). V lost 4 bases and J 7 bases, leaving 10 bases between the germline ends. The V gene's germline CDR1 is SGHVS and CDR2 FQNEAQ. The CDR3 consists of 13 residues. DNA of the CDR3: TGTGCCAGCAGCTCTCAGGGGATCGGGGAGCTGTTTTTT. Amino acids: CASSSQGIGELFF.

The rearrangement links TRBV28 to TRBJ2-7; 9 nucleotides line up with TRBD1. Germline V gene sequence: CDR1 MDHEN, CDR2 SYDVKM. The junction had 11 bases not matched to a gene; V was cut back by 5 bases and J by 6 bases. The CDR3 is 15 residues long. The CDR3 nucleotides are TGTGCCAGCAGTGTCGACAGGGGGGCGGGGATCGAGCAGTACTTC. This translates into CASSVDRGAGIEQYF.

The chain joins TRBV5-1 to TRBJ2-1, with 13 bases matching TRBD2. Germline CDR1 is SGHRS and CDR2 is YFSETQ. The CDR3 has 18 amino acids. The ends lost 1 base at V and 0 bases at J; junction bases unmatched: 4. The CDR3 DNA follows: TGCGCCAGCAGCTTGACGACTAGCGGGGGGAGCTCCTACAATGAGCAGTTCTTC. It specifies CASSLTTSGGSSYNEQFF.

Regarding this clone: Other DNA sequences in this specimen translate into the identical CDR3. The rearrangement uses TRBV19 and TRBJ1-1; TRBD1 is a possible D gene (5 bases). CDR1 and CDR2 (germline): LNHDA, SQIVND (reference sequence). Trimming shortened V by 1 base and J by 5 bases, and 11 bases separated the two germline ends. The CDR3 runs to 14 residues. CDR3 sequence reads: CASSIGQGRTEAFF. The CDR3 DNA reads as TGTGCCAGTAGTATAGGGCAGGGAAGGACTGAAGCTTTCTTT.

This rearrangement joins TRBV2 to TRBJ1-3; D not certain. V was cut by 2 bases and J by 0 bases, with 14 bases left in between. The CDR3 extends over 17 amino acids. Germline assignment: CDR1 SNHLY and CDR2 FYNNEI. For the CDR3, the DNA is TGTGCCAGCAGTGAATGGGAGCAGTTACCCTCTGGAAACACCATATATTTT. Its protein is CASSEWEQLPSGNTIYF.

This chain's CDR3 is CASRPPGRNQPQHF. DNA for the CDR3: TGTGCCAGTAGACCCCCTGGGAGAAATCAGCCCCAGCATTTT. The V and J genes are TRBV19 and TRBJ1-5, with unresolved D. Trimming pared 6 bases from V and 4 bases from J, leaving 13 bases between. The CDR3 runs to 14 residues. Per the germline V gene, CDR1 is LNHDA and CDR2 is SQIVND (reference sequence).

The gene calls are TRBV10-3 and TRBJ2-7; 10 nucleotides match TRBD2. Germline CDR1 ENHRY, CDR2 SYGVKD. The CDR3 covers 11 residues. V dropped 9 bases and J dropped 6; count of bases not matched to a gene: 2. The chain's CDR3 is CAIRTSGEQYF. CDR3 DNA: TGTGCCATTCGGACTAGCGGCGAGCAGTACTTC.

J is TRBJ2-3 and V is TRBV24-1, with 14 bases lining up with TRBD2. This CDR3 region has 17 residues. V was pared by 2 bases and J by 5 bases, with 5 bases of the junction left unmatched. Germline V CDR1 and CDR2: KGHDR, SFDVKD. CDR3 in amino acids: CATSDSSTSGREDTQYF. The CDR3 region has the DNA TGTGCCACCAGTGATTCCTCGACTAGCGGGAGGGAAGATACGCAGTATTTT.

CDR3 sequence reads: CASSPDRGAYGYTF. Written as DNA, the CDR3 is TGTGCCAGCTCGCCAGACAGGGGGGCCTATGGCTACACCTTC. The rearrangement links TRBV18 to TRBJ1-2; 9 positions match TRBD1. CDR3 size: 14 residues. Unmatched junction bases numbered 6, after V lost 6 bases and J lost 4 bases. Germline V gene sequence: CDR1 KGHSH, CDR2 LQKENI.

The chain carries TRBV3-1 (or the pseudogene TRBV3-2) and TRBJ2-3; 8 bases agree with TRBD2. This CDR3 region has 17 residues. The junction had 5 bases not matched to a gene; V was cut back by 0 bases and J by 0 bases. Germline loops: CDR1 LGHDT, CDR2 YNNKEL (reference sequence). The CDR3 DNA is TGTGCCAGCAGCCAAGAATTCAGCGGGGGTAGCACAGATACGCAGTATTTT. Translated, it gives CASSQEFSGGSTDTQYF.

A few counts support this clone. This chain links TRBV6-5 with TRBJ1-2; perhaps TRBD1 as D (6 bases). The CDR3 is 12 residues long. V was cut by 7 bases and J by 5 bases, with 11 bases left in between. Germline V lookup: CDR1 MNHEY, CDR2 SVGAGI. The CDR3 spells CASTRTGYGYTF. CDR3 sequence (DNA): TGTGCCAGCACCAGAACAGGGTATGGCTACACCTTC.

The chain couples TRBV24-1 to TRBJ2-1; no reliable D call. From germline, CDR1 is KGHDR and CDR2 SFDVKD. The germline V and J ends were trimmed by 0 bases and 5 bases, with 7 bases remaining between them. The CDR3 extends over 14 amino acids. CDR3 sequence (DNA): TGTGCCACCAGTGATTTGGTCTCTCACAATGAGCAGTTCTTC. It yields the protein CATSDLVSHNEQFF.

This sequence joins TRBV5-1 and TRBJ2-7; maybe TRBD2 (6 bases). Germline CDR1 is SGHRS and CDR2 is YFSETQ. Between the trimmed V and J ends, which lost 4 bases and 3 bases, there was a span of 17 bases. This CDR3 is built from 15 residues. The DNA for the CDR3 is TGCGCCAGCAGCGCCTATAGCGGTGTGGGCTACGAGCAGTACTTC. Translation gives CASSAYSGVGYEQYF.

Here the CDR3 reads CASSLGANTGELFF. Written as DNA, the CDR3 is TGTGCCAGCAGCTTGGGGGCTAACACCGGGGAGCTGTTTTTT. This rearrangement joins TRBV11-2 to TRBJ2-2, with D maybe TRBD1 (6 bases). V lost 3 bases, J lost 2 bases, and 7 bases lay in between. CDR1 and CDR2 (germline): SGHAT, FQNNGV. The CDR3 totals 14 residues.

The CDR3 loop is CASSFGTGALGIYEQYF. In nucleotides, the CDR3 is TGTGCCAGCAGTTTCGGGACAGGGGCGTTGGGTATCTACGAGCAGTACTTC. V usage is TRBV27 and J usage is TRBJ2-7; TRBD1 matches at 10 bases. Germline-derived CDR1 and CDR2 are MNHEY and SMNVEV (reference sequence). V shed 3 bases, J shed 3 bases, and the junction held 11 bases outside the gene matches. The CDR3 length is 17 residues.

DNA for the CDR3: TGCGCCAGCAGTCAGACGGACAGGGGGGAAGTCGACGAGCAGTACGTC. It yields the protein CASSQTDRGEVDEQYV. The J gene is TRBJ2-7, the V gene TRBV23-1; TRBD1 matches 10 bases. TRBV23-1 is reported as an ORF; its role is uncertain. This CDR3 has 16 residues. The V gene end was trimmed by 3 bases and the J gene end by 5 bases; junction bases not matched to a gene: 10.

This chain joins TRBV18 and TRBJ1-2; D gene uncertain. In germline, CDR1 is KGHSH, CDR2 LQKENI. Trimming stripped 6 bases from V and 7 bases from J, with 21 bases between. This CDR3 contains 15 residues. CDR3 protein: CASSLSEVVSGGYTF. The CDR3, as DNA: TGTGCCAGCTCCCTCTCCGAAGTCGTTTCCGGTGGCTACACCTTC.